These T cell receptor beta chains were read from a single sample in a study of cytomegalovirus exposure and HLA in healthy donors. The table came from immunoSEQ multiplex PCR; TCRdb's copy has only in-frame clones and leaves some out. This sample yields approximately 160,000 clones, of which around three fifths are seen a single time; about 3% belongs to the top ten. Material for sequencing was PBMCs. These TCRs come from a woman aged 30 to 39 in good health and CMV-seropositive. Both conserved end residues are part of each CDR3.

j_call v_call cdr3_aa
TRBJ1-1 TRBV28 CASSLSTGGSAEAFF
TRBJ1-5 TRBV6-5 CASSYSGGSNQPQHF
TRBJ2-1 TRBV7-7 CASSYNRGSEQFF
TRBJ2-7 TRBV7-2 CASSSTGTPGGEQYF
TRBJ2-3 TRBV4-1 CASSQARSDSNTDTQYF
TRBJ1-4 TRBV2 CASSEALRSDEKLFF
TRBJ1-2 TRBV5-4 CASSSQDRGLLGYTF
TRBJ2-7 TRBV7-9 CASSSRQGENEQYF
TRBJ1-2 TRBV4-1 CASSHPTVDYGYTF
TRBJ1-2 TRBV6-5 CASTRDSNYGYTF
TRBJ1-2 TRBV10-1 CASRTGEGGYTF
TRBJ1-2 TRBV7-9 CASSLDRADNYGYTF
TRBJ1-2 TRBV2 CASSADRNYGYTF
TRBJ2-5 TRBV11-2 CASRGGQMIKETQYF
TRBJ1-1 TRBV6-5 CASSYDRQGWNTEAFF
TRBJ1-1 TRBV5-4 CASSLGRGPEAFF
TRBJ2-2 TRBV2 CASKGGARTGELFF
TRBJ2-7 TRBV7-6 CASSLDFSAGSTNEQYF
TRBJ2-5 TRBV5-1 CASSLQGQETQYF
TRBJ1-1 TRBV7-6 CASSSSQANPSSAMNTEAFF
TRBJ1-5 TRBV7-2 CASSFGAGSNQPQHF
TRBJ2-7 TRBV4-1 CASSLRGQGTYEQYF
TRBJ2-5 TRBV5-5 CASSLRLEETQYF
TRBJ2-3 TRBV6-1 CASRSGGAGDTQYF
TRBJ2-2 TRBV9 CASRVDRNTGELFF
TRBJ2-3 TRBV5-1 CASSLAQGGNTDTQYF
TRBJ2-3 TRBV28 CASSPWGGDTDTQYF
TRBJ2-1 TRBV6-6 CASSPLAGGGNEQFF
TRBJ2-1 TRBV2 CASSRVAGAHEQFF
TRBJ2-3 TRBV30 CAWSGQLTDTQYF
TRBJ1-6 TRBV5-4 CASSADRGRSPLHF
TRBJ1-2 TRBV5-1 CASSPAGAKNYGYTF
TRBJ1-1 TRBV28 CASSLLGEGRNTEAFF
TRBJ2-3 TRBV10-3 CATRQGGDADTQYF
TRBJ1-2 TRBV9 CASSVGDRGGYTF
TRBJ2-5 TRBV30 CAWTTRGAETQYF
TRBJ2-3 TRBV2 CASRVLDGADTQYF
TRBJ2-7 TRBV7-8 CASGAGSAYEQYF
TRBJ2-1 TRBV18 CASSPLTPSLSRATYNEQFF
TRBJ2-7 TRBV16 CASSQSAYEQYF
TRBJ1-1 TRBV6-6 CASRTDRSWTEAFF